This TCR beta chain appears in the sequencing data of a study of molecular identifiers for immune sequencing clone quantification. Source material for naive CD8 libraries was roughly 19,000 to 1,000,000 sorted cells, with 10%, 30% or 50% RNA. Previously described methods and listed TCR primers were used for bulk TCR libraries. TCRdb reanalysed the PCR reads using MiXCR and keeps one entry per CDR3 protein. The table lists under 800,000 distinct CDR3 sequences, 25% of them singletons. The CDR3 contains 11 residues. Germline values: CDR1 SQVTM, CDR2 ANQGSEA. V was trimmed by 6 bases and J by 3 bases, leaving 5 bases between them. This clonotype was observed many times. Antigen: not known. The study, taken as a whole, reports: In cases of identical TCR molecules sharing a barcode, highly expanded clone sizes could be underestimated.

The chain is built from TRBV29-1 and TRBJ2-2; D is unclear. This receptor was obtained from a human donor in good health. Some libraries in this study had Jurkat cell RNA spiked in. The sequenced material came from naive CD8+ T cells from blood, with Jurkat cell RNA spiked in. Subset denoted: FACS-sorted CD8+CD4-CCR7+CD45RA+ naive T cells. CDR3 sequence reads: CSVEYTGELFF. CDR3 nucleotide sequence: TGCAGCGTAGAATACACCGGGGAGCTGTTTTTT.